This T cell receptor beta chain was recovered during a study of blood T cell repertoires in COVID-19. This CDR3 has 14 amino acids. CDR1 is ENHRY and CDR2 is SYGVKD in the germline V gene. Trimming stripped 0 bases from V and 2 bases from J, with 7 bases between. TCRdb's table, derived via immunoSEQ multiplex PCR, lists solely in-frame clones and lacks some. The sample consists of under 300,000 clones, about four fifths of them appearing once. This TCR was sampled from a woman aged 50 to 60 who had recovered from COVID-19. The sample taken for sequencing was peripheral blood. This chain uses TRBV10-3 with TRBJ2-5; D gene ambiguous. The CDR3, as DNA: TGTGCCATCAGTGAGTCTGAGGTACAAGAGACCCAGTACTTC. Its translation: CAISESEVQETQYF.